Listed below are T cell receptor beta chains from one sample, sequenced in a study of T cell responses to AZD1222 COVID-19 vaccine. Only in-frame clones appear in the TCRdb table, and some are missing; sequencing was by immunoSEQ multiplex PCR. The table records over 150,000 clones, approximately 90% of them present only once. Sequencing used peripheral blood, obtained 28 days after the second AZD1222 dose. These TCRs come from an adult who received the AZD1222 COVID-19 vaccine. Both conserved end residues are part of each CDR3. The D gene is left open where the match is weak. Clone sizes are given selectively: once, few, many, or a class where the clone is expanded.

D gene: NA; V gene: TRBV10-1; J gene: TRBJ1-5; clone size: NA; CDR3 DNA: TGCGCCAGCAGTCCCGCGGGAAAGGGTAATCAGCCCCAGCATTTT; CDR3 protein: CASSPAGKGNQPQHF
D gene: TRBD1; V gene: TRBV19; J gene: TRBJ1-5; clone size: NA; CDR3 DNA: TGTGCCAGTAGTATCGGCACAGGGGGGAATCAGCCCCAGCATTTT; CDR3 protein: CASSIGTGGNQPQHF
D gene: NA; V gene: TRBV6-5; J gene: TRBJ1-1; clone size: NA; CDR3 DNA: TGTGCCAGCCGTCCTGGGGCGCTGGGCCCTGAAGCTTTCTTT; CDR3 protein: CASRPGALGPEAFF
D gene: TRBD1; V gene: TRBV6-6; J gene: TRBJ2-6; clone size: NA; CDR3 DNA: TGTGCCAGCAGTCCGGACAGGATTGCTGGGGCCAACGTCCTGACTTTC; CDR3 protein: CASSPDRIAGANVLTF
D gene: NA; V gene: TRBV25-1; J gene: TRBJ2-7; clone size: NA; CDR3 DNA: TGTGCCAGCAGTGAAAGTTGGGGTGATCTGGGAACCTACGAGCAGTACTTC; CDR3 protein: CASSESWGDLGTYEQYF
D gene: TRBD1; V gene: TRBV5-5; J gene: TRBJ1-6; clone size: NA; CDR3 DNA: TGTGCCAGCAGCTTCCCGGGACAGGGGAATTCACCCCTCCACTTT; CDR3 protein: CASSFPGQGNSPLHF
D gene: NA; V gene: TRBV27; J gene: TRBJ1-5; clone size: few; CDR3 DNA: TGTGCCAGCAGTTTGCGGGGCCCCAATCAGCCCCAGCATTTT; CDR3 protein: CASSLRGPNQPQHF
D gene: TRBD1; V gene: TRBV27; J gene: TRBJ2-1; clone size: NA; CDR3 DNA: TGTGCCAGCAGTTCTCGGGACAGGGGCTTCAATGAGCAGTTCTTC; CDR3 protein: CASSSRDRGFNEQFF
D gene: NA; V gene: TRBV20-1; J gene: TRBJ2-6; clone size: NA; CDR3 DNA: TGCAGTGCTAGTGCTGGGGCCAACGTCCTGACTTTC; CDR3 protein: CSASAGANVLTF
D gene: NA; V gene: TRBV4-3; J gene: TRBJ1-2; clone size: NA; CDR3 DNA: TGCGCCAGCAGCCAAACCCGGGTGAGGGGGTATGGCTACACCTTC; CDR3 protein: CASSQTRVRGYGYTF
D gene: NA; V gene: TRBV27; J gene: TRBJ1-6; clone size: NA; CDR3 DNA: TGTGCCAGCCGAAGGTGGGAAGAAAATTCACCCCTCCACTTT; CDR3 protein: CASRRWEENSPLHF
D gene: TRBD1; V gene: TRBV3-1/TRBV3-2; J gene: TRBJ1-1; clone size: NA; CDR3 DNA: TGTGCCAGCAGCCAGACACACAGGGGGAACACTGAAGCTTTCTTT; CDR3 protein: CASSQTHRGNTEAFF
D gene: NA; V gene: TRBV12-3/TRBV12-4; J gene: TRBJ1-1; clone size: NA; CDR3 DNA: TGTGCCAGCAGTTTTCTTGAGGGCACTGAAGCTTTCTTT; CDR3 protein: CASSFLEGTEAFF
D gene: NA; V gene: TRBV7-9; J gene: TRBJ1-2; clone size: NA; CDR3 DNA: TGTGCCAGCAGCTTTATTTCAGTCAACTATGGCTACACCTTC; CDR3 protein: CASSFISVNYGYTF
D gene: NA; V gene: TRBV7-9; J gene: TRBJ2-7; clone size: NA; CDR3 DNA: TGTGCCAGCAGCTGGTCGCTCTTAGAGGACGAGCAGTACTTC; CDR3 protein: CASSWSLLEDEQYF
D gene: NA; V gene: TRBV3-1/TRBV3-2; J gene: TRBJ2-7; clone size: NA; CDR3 DNA: TGTGCCAGCAGCCCCTTCCAGAGGGGACGCGAGCAGTACTTC; CDR3 protein: CASSPFQRGREQYF
D gene: NA; V gene: TRBV7-2; J gene: TRBJ1-4; clone size: NA; CDR3 DNA: TGTGCCAGCAGCTTAGACCGGGGGAGTGAAAAACTGTTTTTT; CDR3 protein: CASSLDRGSEKLFF
D gene: NA; V gene: TRBV7-2; J gene: TRBJ2-5; clone size: NA; CDR3 DNA: TGTGCCAGCACCTTTGGGCGGACGCGCTCCGGGGAGACCCAGTACTTC; CDR3 protein: CASTFGRTRSGETQYF
D gene: TRBD2; V gene: TRBV5-5; J gene: TRBJ2-1; clone size: NA; CDR3 DNA: TGTGCCAGCAGTAAACTTGGGACTAGCGATATCCATGAGCAGTTCTTC; CDR3 protein: CASSKLGTSDIHEQFF
D gene: TRBD2; V gene: TRBV19; J gene: TRBJ2-7; clone size: NA; CDR3 DNA: TGTGCCAGTAGTCGTATAGATAGCGGGGATAACGAGCAGTACTTC; CDR3 protein: CASSRIDSGDNEQYF
D gene: NA; V gene: TRBV7-9; J gene: TRBJ1-2; clone size: few; CDR3 DNA: TGTGCCAGCAGCTTAGGGGGATTAGGTGGCTACACCTTC; CDR3 protein: CASSLGGLGGYTF
D gene: NA; V gene: TRBV4-1; J gene: TRBJ1-5; clone size: NA; CDR3 DNA: TGCGCCAGCAGCCACCCGGGGCAGACACGCAATCAGCCCCAGCATTTT; CDR3 protein: CASSHPGQTRNQPQHF
D gene: NA; V gene: TRBV11-2; J gene: TRBJ2-5; clone size: NA; CDR3 DNA: TGTGCCAGCCGGAGCCAGCTGGAGACCCAGTACTTC; CDR3 protein: CASRSQLETQYF
D gene: TRBD2; V gene: TRBV5-1; J gene: TRBJ2-1; clone size: NA; CDR3 DNA: TGCGCCAGCGGGGCGGGAGGGGATTACAATGAGCAGTTCTTC; CDR3 protein: CASGAGGDYNEQFF
D gene: NA; V gene: TRBV6-1; J gene: TRBJ1-1; clone size: NA; CDR3 DNA: TGTGCCAGCAGTGAAGGTGCTGGGAACACTGAAGCTTTCTTT; CDR3 protein: CASSEGAGNTEAFF
D gene: NA; V gene: TRBV6-5; J gene: TRBJ2-7; clone size: NA; CDR3 DNA: TGTGCCAGCAGTTACACCCAGGCCACCTACGAGCAGTACTTC; CDR3 protein: CASSYTQATYEQYF
D gene: NA; V gene: TRBV29-1; J gene: TRBJ1-2; clone size: NA; CDR3 DNA: TGCAGCGTTGACGGGGCCAACTATGGCTACACCTTC; CDR3 protein: CSVDGANYGYTF
D gene: TRBD2; V gene: TRBV12-5; J gene: TRBJ2-3; clone size: NA; CDR3 DNA: TGTGCTAGTGGTCGGGGGGGTGTTACGCAGTATTTT; CDR3 protein: CASGRGGVTQYF
D gene: NA; V gene: TRBV25-1; J gene: TRBJ2-6; clone size: NA; CDR3 DNA: TGTGCCAGCAGTGAAAGCATTTTCTCTGGGGCCAACGTCCTGACTTTC; CDR3 protein: CASSESIFSGANVLTF
D gene: NA; V gene: TRBV3-1/TRBV3-2; J gene: TRBJ1-2; clone size: NA; CDR3 DNA: TGTGCCAGCAGCCAAGGGGGCGCAAACTATGGCTACACCTTC; CDR3 protein: CASSQGGANYGYTF
D gene: NA; V gene: TRBV18; J gene: TRBJ1-5; clone size: NA; CDR3 DNA: TGTGCCAGCTCACAATCAGCCCAGGGCAATCAGCCCCAGCATTTT; CDR3 protein: CASSQSAQGNQPQHF
D gene: TRBD1; V gene: TRBV6-1; J gene: TRBJ1-2; clone size: NA; CDR3 DNA: TGTGCCAGCAGTGATAGGGACAGTCAAAGTTCCTATGGCTACACCTTC; CDR3 protein: CASSDRDSQSSYGYTF
D gene: NA; V gene: TRBV7-7; J gene: TRBJ2-7; clone size: NA; CDR3 DNA: TGTGCCAGCAGCATCTCCCTGGGGGGCACGTACGAGCAGTACTTC; CDR3 protein: CASSISLGGTYEQYF
D gene: NA; V gene: TRBV14; J gene: TRBJ2-2; clone size: NA; CDR3 DNA: TGTGCCAGCAGCCTGCCCACGGGGCGGACCGGGGAGCTGTTTTTT; CDR3 protein: CASSLPTGRTGELFF
D gene: NA; V gene: TRBV6-1; J gene: TRBJ1-4; clone size: once; CDR3 DNA: TGTGCCAGCAGTGAAGCGATCGGGGCTCTGTTTTTT; CDR3 protein: CASSEAIGALFF
D gene: NA; V gene: TRBV7-9; J gene: TRBJ2-1; clone size: NA; CDR3 DNA: TGTGCCAGCAGCTCGGTGCAGGGCAATGAGCAGTTCTTC; CDR3 protein: CASSSVQGNEQFF
D gene: NA; V gene: TRBV27; J gene: TRBJ1-1; clone size: NA; CDR3 DNA: TGTGCCAGCGGGGACGACTTGAACACTGAAGCTTTCTTT; CDR3 protein: CASGDDLNTEAFF
D gene: NA; V gene: TRBV29-1; J gene: TRBJ1-5; clone size: NA; CDR3 DNA: TGCAGCGCTTCGAGGGGTGGCAATCAGCCCCAGCATTTT; CDR3 protein: CSASRGGNQPQHF
D gene: TRBD1; V gene: TRBV5-1; J gene: TRBJ2-1; clone size: few; CDR3 DNA: TGCGCCAGCAGCTTTACAGTCGGGACAGCATACAATGAGCAGTTCTTC; CDR3 protein: CASSFTVGTAYNEQFF
D gene: NA; V gene: TRBV3-1/TRBV3-2; J gene: TRBJ2-3; clone size: NA; CDR3 DNA: TGTGCCAGCAGCCCCTTAGGGGGGCGGAGTCGCACAGATACGCAGTATTTT; CDR3 protein: CASSPLGGRSRTDTQYF
D gene: TRBD1; V gene: TRBV5-4; J gene: TRBJ1-2; clone size: NA; CDR3 DNA: TGTGCCAGCAGCACACAGGGGCAGGCTGGCTACACCTTC; CDR3 protein: CASSTQGQAGYTF
D gene: NA; V gene: TRBV24-1; J gene: TRBJ2-2; clone size: NA; CDR3 DNA: TGTGCCACCAGTGATGGAAAGGGTCACGGGGAGCTGTTTTTT; CDR3 protein: CATSDGKGHGELFF
D gene: NA; V gene: TRBV4-1; J gene: TRBJ1-6; clone size: NA; CDR3 DNA: TGCGCCAGCAGCCACGGAGGGGCGGGCTCACCCCTCCACTTT; CDR3 protein: CASSHGGAGSPLHF
D gene: NA; V gene: TRBV11-2; J gene: TRBJ1-1; clone size: NA; CDR3 DNA: TGTGCCAGCAGCATCACGGTGAACACTGAAGCTTTCTTT; CDR3 protein: CASSITVNTEAFF
D gene: NA; V gene: TRBV4-3; J gene: TRBJ1-5; clone size: NA; CDR3 DNA: TGCGCCAGCAGCCAAGGGGCCTATAGCAATCAGCCCCAGCATTTT; CDR3 protein: CASSQGAYSNQPQHF
D gene: NA; V gene: TRBV10-1; J gene: TRBJ1-1; clone size: NA; CDR3 DNA: TGCGCCAGCAGTGGTCTTGGGGGGCGCGGGACTGAAGCTTTCTTT; CDR3 protein: CASSGLGGRGTEAFF
D gene: NA; V gene: TRBV7-2; J gene: TRBJ1-2; clone size: NA; CDR3 DNA: TGTGCCAGCAGCCGGGGTTCAGCTAACTATGGCTACACCTTC; CDR3 protein: CASSRGSANYGYTF
D gene: TRBD1; V gene: TRBV29-1; J gene: TRBJ1-4; clone size: NA; CDR3 DNA: TGCAGCGCGGGACAGACTAGTGAAAAACTGTTTTTT; CDR3 protein: CSAGQTSEKLFF
D gene: TRBD1; V gene: TRBV19; J gene: TRBJ1-4; clone size: NA; CDR3 DNA: TGTGCCAGTAGTTTATATCTACAGGGGGGCACAACTAATGAAAAACTGTTTTTT; CDR3 protein: CASSLYLQGGTTNEKLFF
D gene: NA; V gene: TRBV5-1; J gene: TRBJ1-2; clone size: few; CDR3 DNA: TGCGCCAGCCACCCTGTGGCGGGGGTCCATGGCTACACCTTC; CDR3 protein: CASHPVAGVHGYTF
D gene: NA; V gene: TRBV2; J gene: TRBJ1-2; clone size: NA; CDR3 DNA: TGTGCCAGCAGTGAAGGCAGGGCCGGGGCTAACTATGGCTACACCTTC; CDR3 protein: CASSEGRAGANYGYTF
D gene: NA; V gene: TRBV11-2; J gene: TRBJ1-2; clone size: NA; CDR3 DNA: TGTGCCAGCAGCTCTACAGGGTTCAGCTACACCTTC; CDR3 protein: CASSSTGFSYTF
D gene: TRBD1; V gene: TRBV2; J gene: TRBJ1-2; clone size: NA; CDR3 DNA: TGTGCCAGCAGCTTAGACAGGGGCGGCTACACCTTC; CDR3 protein: CASSLDRGGYTF